Each of the 10 T cell receptor beta chains below was sequenced from the same sample in a study of cytomegalovirus exposure and HLA in healthy donors. PCR employed 60 Vbeta and 13 Jbeta primers. Sequencing was performed with immunoSEQ multiplex PCR; in TCRdb, only in-frame clones are kept and a portion is missing. The top ten clones hold 0.65% to 0.85% of a sample with some 110,000 clones, 60% to 80% of them seen once. The sample taken for sequencing was PBMCs. Every receptor here comes from a boy between 10 and 17 years old in good health and CMV-seronegative.

The rearrangement links TRBV5-4 to TRBJ2-7, with TRBD1 matching 8 bases. The trim removed 4 bases at V and 0 bases at J, leaving 12 bases unmatched. Germline V lookup: CDR1 SGHNT, CDR2 YYREEE (reference sequence). This CDR3 region has 17 residues. CDR3 DNA: TGTGCCAGCAGCGAGGACAGGGACCCCTTCCGCTCCTACGAGCAGTACTTC. Residues: CASSEDRDPFRSYEQYF. Looking up the rest from reference TRBV5-4 and TRBJ2-7 gives the full variable domain: ETGVTQSPTHLIKTRGQQVTLRCSSQSGHNTVSWYQQALGQGPQFIFQYYREEENGRGNFPPRFSGLQFPNYSSELNVNALELDDSALYLCASSEDRDPFRSYEQYFGPGTRLTVT.

The chain combines TRBV5-1 with TRBJ1-1; no reliable D call. The CDR3 contains 15 residues. Germline CDR1 and CDR2: SGHRS and YFSETQ. Trimming removed 0 bases at V and 2 bases at J, with 11 bases between. CDR3 residues: CASSLETLINTEAFF. The CDR3 DNA reads TGCGCCAGCAGCTTGGAAACACTAATTAACACTGAAGCTTTCTTT.

A remark on this clone: The sample has other DNA sequences that encode this CDR3 too. V usage is TRBV6-5 and J usage is TRBJ1-2, with a weak D call TRBD1 (5 bases). This CDR3 is 12 amino acids long. V was clipped by 8 bases and J by 5 bases, with 12 bases between them. Germline V gives CDR1 MNHEY, CDR2 SVGAGI. CDR3 sequence (DNA): TGTGCCAGCTTAGGGCAGGGTTATGGCTACACCTTC. Its translation is CASLGQGYGYTF.

In this sample, this clone turned up once. This chain connects TRBV5-6 to TRBJ1-2; D might be TRBD1 (5 bases). V was cut by 1 base and J by 8 bases, with 9 bases left in between. The length of the CDR3 is 12 residues. Germline V gene data show CDR1 as SGHDT and CDR2 as YYEEEE. Here the CDR3 reads CASSLSGDGYTF. As DNA, the CDR3 is TGTGCCAGCAGCTTGTCGGGGGACGGCTACACCTTC. The whole variable domain, remainder taken from reference TRBV5-6 and TRBJ1-2, is DAGVTQSPTHLIKTRGQQVTLRCSPKSGHDTVSWYQQALGQGPQFIFQYYEEEERQRGNFPDRFSGHQFPNYSSELNVNALLLGDSALYLCASSLSGDGYTFGSGTRLTVV.

The chain is built from TRBV30 and TRBJ1-5; weak D call: TRBD1 (6 bases). The CDR3 covers 14 residues. Germline V lookup: CDR1 GTSNPN, CDR2 SVGIG (reference sequence). V lost 1 base and J lost 5, with 12 bases in between. The DNA of the CDR3 is TGTGCCTGGAGTGATGCAGGGGTGGATCAGCCCCAGCATTTT. Amino acids: CAWSDAGVDQPQHF.

The genes are TRBV28 and TRBJ1-5; 7 bases are shared with TRBD1. CDR1 and CDR2 (germline): MDHEN, SYDVKM. The V gene end was trimmed by 8 bases and the J gene end by 5 bases; junction bases not matched to a gene: 9. The CDR3 sequence is 14 residues long. Written as DNA, the CDR3 is TGTGCCAGCGGGGAACAGGGGACCTATCAGCCCCAGCATTTT. Protein: CASGEQGTYQPQHF.

For the CDR3, the DNA is TGTGCCAGCAGCAACACGGGACAGGGAACTGAAGCTTTCTTT. Translating it yields CASSNTGQGTEAFF. This chain links TRBV9 with TRBJ1-1; 9 bases match TRBD1. Germline V lookup: CDR1 SGDLS, CDR2 YYNGEE. The CDR3 covers 14 residues. The J segment lost 5 bases and the V segment lost 4 bases, leaving 6 bases of the junction unmatched. Full variable domain (remainder filled in from reference TRBV9 and TRBJ1-1): DSGVTQTPKHLITATGQRVTLRCSPRSGDLSVYWYQQSLDQGLQFLIQYYNGEERAKGNILERFSAQQFPDLHSELNLSSLELGDSALYFCASSNTGQGTEAFFGQGTRLTVV.

V usage is TRBV5-4 and J usage is TRBJ1-3, with D tentatively TRBD1 (5 bases). V was clipped by 4 bases and J by 4 bases, with 9 bases between them. The CDR3 runs 13 residues. Germline assignment: CDR1 SGHNT and CDR2 YYREEE (reference sequence). The CDR3 nucleotides read TGTGCCAGCAGCGTGACAGCAGGAAACACCATATATTTT. Translating gives CASSVTAGNTIYF.

V is TRBV27 and J is TRBJ2-5; D is possibly TRBD1 (6 bases). V was shortened by 5 bases and J by 14 bases, with 15 bases between the two germline ends. CDR3 length: 11 amino acids. The V gene's germline CDR1 is MNHEY and CDR2 SMNVEV (reference sequence). The CDR3 DNA reads TGTGCCAGCAGTCCGGGGACAAGGCTTTACTTC. Translated, it gives CASSPGTRLYF.

This chain joins TRBV5-1 and TRBJ2-7; D remains ambiguous. The V gene lost 3 bases and the J gene lost 7 bases, with 17 bases spanning the gap. CDR1 is SGHRS, CDR2 YFSETQ, per germline. The CDR3 is made up of 14 amino acids. The CDR3 loop reads CASSYRGSPGEQYF. The DNA of the CDR3 is TGCGCCAGCAGCTACCGCGGCAGTCCCGGGGAGCAGTACTTC.